This TCR beta chain was captured by sequencing in a study of T cell responses to AZD1222 COVID-19 vaccine. Study at large: Pooled together were second doses at about 4 or about 12 weeks.

General observations from the study: Researchers report vaccine-associated CD4 TCRs spanning spike, with dominance at 160-218 and 743-854. The donors showed a predominance of white British ancestry and of females, with possible underestimation of clonal diversity.

Points on this clone: Its cognate antigen is unknown.

Assay used: immunoSEQ multiplex PCR; TCRdb lists only in-frame clones, some missing. This table holds 95,000 to 110,000 clones, 85% to 95% found once. There are 15 residues in the CDR3. The source is an adult in good health. The chain has TRBV21-1 and TRBJ2-5. TRBV21-1 is a recognized pseudogene. Here the sequenced sample was peripheral blood, taken on day 0 of AZD1222 vaccination. The CDR3 DNA reads TGTGCCAGCCCTGTGGGACCACTAAAAGGGGAGACCCAGTACTTC. Translation gives CASPVGPLKGETQYF.